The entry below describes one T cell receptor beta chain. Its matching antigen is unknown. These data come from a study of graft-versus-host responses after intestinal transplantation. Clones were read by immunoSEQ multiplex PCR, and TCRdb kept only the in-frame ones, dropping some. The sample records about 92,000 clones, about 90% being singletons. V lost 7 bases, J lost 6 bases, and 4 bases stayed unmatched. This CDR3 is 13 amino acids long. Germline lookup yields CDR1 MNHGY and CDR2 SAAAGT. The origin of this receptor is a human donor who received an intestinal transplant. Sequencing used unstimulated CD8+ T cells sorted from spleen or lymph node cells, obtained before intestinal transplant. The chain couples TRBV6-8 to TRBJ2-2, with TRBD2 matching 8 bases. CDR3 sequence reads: CASISAGAGELFF. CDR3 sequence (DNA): TGTGCCAGCATATCAGCGGGAGCCGGGGAGCTGTTTTTT.